This TCR beta chain came from a study of beta chain features in type 1 diabetes. This clone has a handful of counts. Its antigen is not known. As every portion of the isolated RNA was reverse transcribed, the sequencing read expressed TCRB transcripts. Clones were sequenced by immunoSEQ multiplex PCR, and TCRdb holds only the in-frame ones, with some missing. The sample includes about 700,000 clones, roughly an eighth of them seen just once. Overall study results and limits: Shortening that was moderate but significant affected the TCRB CDR3s of Type 1 diabetes patients in all four CD4+ subsets.

This clonotype was obtained from a man aged 18 to 30 with type 1 diabetes. The sequenced material came from naive CD4+ T cells from blood.

DNA of the CDR3: TGCAGCGTTGAAGGGACAGTGCCTGAAGCTTTCTTT. Its translation: CSVEGTVPEAFF. J is TRBJ1-1 and V is TRBV29-1; D is perhaps TRBD1 (6 bases). The V end lost 1 base, the J end lost 6 bases, and 9 bases lay between the germline ends. The germline V gene encodes CDR1 SQVTM and CDR2 ANQGSEA. This CDR3 is 12 amino acids long.